Below are 27 T cell receptor beta chains sequenced from a single sample in a study of blood T cell repertoires in COVID-19. Measured with immunoSEQ multiplex PCR; TCRdb has only the in-frame clones, and not every one. Among fewer than 300,000 clones, 80% to 95% were seen once, and the ten largest hold 0.95% to 1.3%. Sequences were obtained from PBMCs or T cells enriched from blood (not recorded which). The origin of the receptors is a woman under 40 who had recovered from COVID-19.

The rearrangement links TRBV18 to TRBJ2-1; no definite D call. The CDR3 is made up of 15 amino acids. V lost 0 bases and J 4 bases, leaving 10 bases between the germline ends. Germline values: CDR1 KGHSH, CDR2 LQKENI. CDR3 nucleotide sequence: TGTGCCAGCTCACCACCGTACCAGGCATACAATGAGCAGTTCTTC. It encodes CASSPPYQAYNEQFF.

The count of this clone is one. V and J are TRBV10-3 and TRBJ2-7; a possible D gene is TRBD1 (6 bases). CDR1 is ENHRY and CDR2 is SYGVKD in the germline V gene. There are 15 residues in the CDR3. V lost 4 bases and J 1 base, leaving 14 bases between the germline ends. CDR3 sequence reads: CAISGETGISYEQYF. The DNA for the CDR3 is TGTGCCATCAGTGGCGAAACAGGGATATCCTACGAGCAGTACTTC.

The chain is built from TRBV24-1 and TRBJ2-7, with TRBD2 matching over 7 bases. The J segment lost 4 bases and the V segment lost 4 bases, leaving 12 bases of the junction unmatched. The CDR3 sequence is 16 residues long. The germline V gene encodes CDR1 KGHDR and CDR2 SFDVKD. The CDR3 DNA reads as TGTGCCACCAGTGACTCAAGGGGAGGGTTTGGTTACGAGCAGTACTTC. Translating it yields CATSDSRGGFGYEQYF.

This clone came up a few times. Here the CDR3 reads CASSIMNTEAFF. The CDR3 DNA sequence: TGTGCCAGCAGCATCATGAACACTGAAGCTTTCTTT. V is TRBV6-5 and J is TRBJ1-1; D gene unclear. Trimming removed 6 bases at V and 0 bases at J, with 5 bases between. In germline, CDR1 is MNHEY, CDR2 SVGAGI. This CDR3 is built from 12 residues.

This clone was found a few times. The chain recombines TRBV5-1 with TRBJ2-7; the match to TRBD1 covers 9 bases. V lost 0 bases, J lost 0 bases, and 1 base stayed unmatched. Germline CDR1 and CDR2: SGHRS and YFSETQ. This CDR3 has 15 residues. CDR3 loop: CASSLGQGVSYEQYF. DNA for the CDR3: TGCGCCAGCAGCTTGGGACAGGGGGTCTCCTACGAGCAGTACTTC.

The chain uses TRBV4-1 and TRBJ2-1, with D possibly being TRBD2 (6 bases). The CDR3 runs to 15 residues. Trimming pared 3 bases from V and 8 bases from J, leaving 17 bases between. Germline lookup yields CDR1 MGHRA and CDR2 YSYEKL. The CDR3 DNA reads TGCGCCAGCAGCCACATGCGGGGAAGGTACCATGAGCAGTTCTTC. The encoded protein is CASSHMRGRYHEQFF.

V gene TRBV3-1 (or the pseudogene TRBV3-2) combines with J gene TRBJ2-7; weak D call: TRBD1 (6 bases). CDR1 and CDR2 (germline): LGHDT, YNNKEL (reference sequence). Trimming shortened V by 7 bases and J by 0 bases, and 13 bases separated the two germline ends. The CDR3 contains 14 residues. CDR3 sequence: CASKSTGNSYEQYF. Here the CDR3 DNA reads TGTGCCAGCAAGTCAACAGGGAACTCCTACGAGCAGTACTTC.

The chain recombines TRBV5-6 with TRBJ1-1; no definite D call. V lost 4 bases and J lost 3, with 16 bases in between. Germline V lookup: CDR1 SGHDT, CDR2 YYEEEE. This CDR3 has 15 residues. CDR3 residues: CASSRGLAGYTEAFF. CDR3 nucleotides: TGTGCCAGCAGCCGGGGTTTGGCGGGGTACACTGAAGCTTTCTTT.

This clone was observed a handful of times. The chain joins TRBV3-1 (or the pseudogene TRBV3-2) to TRBJ1-2; no firm D call. CDR3 length equals 14 residues. Trimming cost V 1 base and J 2 bases, with 8 bases left between them. From germline, CDR1 is LGHDT and CDR2 YNNKEL (reference sequence). The CDR3 nucleotides read TGTGCCAGCAGCCAAGTTCCGGGGAACTATGGCTACACCTTC. The encoded protein is CASSQVPGNYGYTF.

The V and J genes are TRBV25-1 and TRBJ2-1, with D perhaps matching TRBD1 (5 bases). Trimming stripped 1 base from V and 9 bases from J, with 7 bases between. CDR3 length equals 12 residues. Germline CDR1 MGHDK, CDR2 SYGVNS. CDR3 loop: CASSELRGEQFF. DNA of the CDR3: TGTGCCAGCAGTGAATTAAGGGGTGAGCAGTTCTTC. Using reference TRBV25-1 and TRBJ2-1 for the parts outside the CDR3, the full variable domain is EADIYQTPRYLVIGTGKKITLECSQTMGHDKMYWYQQDPGMELHLIHYSYGVNSTEKGDLSSESTVSRIRTEHFPLTLESARPSHTSQYLCASSELRGEQFFGPGTRLTVL.

V gene TRBV28 combines with J gene TRBJ1-5, with D maybe TRBD1 (6 bases). Trimming cost V 1 base and J 5 bases, with 12 bases left between them. Per the germline V gene, CDR1 is MDHEN and CDR2 is SYDVKM. CDR3 size: 15 residues. DNA for the CDR3: TGTGCCAGCAGTTTATCCGACAGGCTCCATCAGCCCCAGCATTTT. Translation: CASSLSDRLHQPQHF.

The chain has TRBV28 and TRBJ1-2; 9 nucleotides match TRBD1. In germline, CDR1 is MDHEN, CDR2 SYDVKM. CDR3 length: 15 residues. J lost 4 bases, V lost 5 bases, and 8 bases had no gene match. DNA for the CDR3: TGTGCCAGCAGTGCCCCGGGACAGGGTGGCTATGGCTACACCTTC. Amino acids: CASSAPGQGGYGYTF.

V usage is TRBV19 and J usage is TRBJ2-7; no clear D gene. This CDR3 has 13 residues. With 3 bases removed from V and 2 bases from J, the gap between germline ends came to 8 bases. Germline loops: CDR1 LNHDA, CDR2 SQIVND (reference sequence). In nucleotides, the CDR3 is TGTGCCAGTAGTATTGTCCTCGCCTACGAGCAGTACTTC. Protein product: CASSIVLAYEQYF.

This chain connects TRBV27 to TRBJ2-2; TRBD2 matches 8 bases. Germline V gives CDR1 MNHEY, CDR2 SMNVEV (reference sequence). The junction had 3 bases not matched to a gene; V was cut back by 6 bases and J by 0 bases. The length of the CDR3 is 15 residues. This CDR3 is CASSNSGTNTGELFF. CDR3 bases: TGTGCCAGCAGCAATAGCGGGACGAACACCGGGGAGCTGTTTTTT.

This chain joins TRBV6-6 and TRBJ2-7; 12 bases fit TRBD2. Trimming cost V 0 bases and J 6 bases; bases outside gene matches: 6. Germline V gene lookup returns CDR1 MNHNY and CDR2 SVGAGI (reference sequence). This CDR3 has 16 amino acids. As DNA, the CDR3 is TGTGCCAGCAGTTACTCGAGACTAGCGGGAGATGGCGAGCAGTACTTC. Protein product: CASSYSRLAGDGEQYF.

This chain joins TRBV19 and TRBJ2-3, with D maybe TRBD2 (6 bases). V shed 1 base and J shed 2 bases, with 7 bases lying between them. The germline V gene has CDR1 LNHDA and CDR2 SQIVND (reference sequence). The CDR3 consists of 14 residues. CDR3 loop: CASSIGEATDTQYF. In DNA, the CDR3 is TGTGCCAGTAGTATAGGGGAGGCCACAGATACGCAGTATTTT.

This sequence joins TRBV6-2 or TRBV6-3 and TRBJ2-1; 8 positions agree with TRBD2. Looked up from germline, CDR1 is MNHEY and CDR2 is SVGEGT. Trimming at V came to 7 bases and at J to 4 bases, leaving 12 bases not matched to a gene. The CDR3 spans 16 residues. The CDR3 DNA is TGTGCCAGCAACCCAGCGGGAGCCCTCGCTTACAATGAGCAGTTCTTC. It codes for CASNPAGALAYNEQFF.

The chain employs TRBV30 and TRBJ1-3, with a tentative D call TRBD1 (6 bases). CDR3 length: 16 amino acids. V lost 4 bases, J lost 0 bases, and 16 bases lay in between. The germline V gene has CDR1 GTSNPN and CDR2 SVGIG (reference sequence). CDR3 sequence reads: CAWNWGGRSSGNTIYF. The DNA for the CDR3 is TGTGCCTGGAATTGGGGGGGCAGAAGCTCTGGAAACACCATATATTTT. The full variable domain, completed using reference TRBV30 and TRBJ1-3, is SQTIHQWPATLVQPVGSPLSLECTVEGTSNPNLYWYRQAAGRGLQLLFYSVGIGQISSEVPQNLSASRPQDRQFILSSKKLLLSDSGFYLCAWNWGGRSSGNTIYFGEGSWLTVV.

The chain has TRBV7-3 and TRBJ2-7; tentatively, D is TRBD2 (5 bases). The CDR3 runs 16 residues. Per the germline V gene, CDR1 is SGHTA and CDR2 is FQGTGA. V lost 7 bases, J lost 0 bases, and 19 bases lay in between. CDR3 DNA: TGTGCCAGCACCCATGGCCGGGGTCCCGTCTCCTACGAGCAGTACTTC. Its translation: CASTHGRGPVSYEQYF.

The chain links TRBV28 to TRBJ1-4, with D possibly TRBD1 on 6 matching bases. This CDR3 contains 12 residues. Germline V gene lookup returns CDR1 MDHEN and CDR2 SYDVKM. The ends were cut back, 5 bases at V and 14 bases at J, with 15 bases in the middle. CDR3 in DNA: TGTGCCAGCAGTGGACAGAAGACCGAGCTGTTTTTT. This translates into CASSGQKTELFF.

J is TRBJ2-5 and V is TRBV30; 11 nucleotides line up with TRBD2. The CDR3 has 16 residues. The V gene's germline CDR1 is GTSNPN and CDR2 SVGIG (reference sequence). V was clipped by 3 bases and J by 1 base; unmatched bases: 7. CDR3 amino acids: CAWSPGTSGAQETQYF. DNA for the CDR3: TGTGCCTGGAGCCCCGGGACTAGCGGAGCCCAAGAGACCCAGTACTTC.

This chain joins TRBV30 and TRBJ1-2, with a tentative D call TRBD1 (6 bases). This CDR3 is 11 amino acids long. The ends were cut back, 4 bases at V and 8 bases at J, with 11 bases in the middle. CDR1 is GTSNPN, CDR2 SVGIG, per germline (reference sequence). CDR3 region: CAWTGGGGYTF. CDR3 bases: TGTGCCTGGACGGGGGGCGGGGGCTACACCTTC. The full variable domain, rest sourced from reference TRBV30 and TRBJ1-2, is SQTIHQWPATLVQPVGSPLSLECTVEGTSNPNLYWYRQAAGRGLQLLFYSVGIGQISSEVPQNLSASRPQDRQFILSSKKLLLSDSGFYLCAWTGGGGYTFGSGTRLTVV.

The J gene is TRBJ2-5, the V gene TRBV15, with a possible D match to TRBD2 (6 bases). Germline CDR1 and CDR2: LNHNV and YYDKDF (reference sequence). V dropped 1 base and J dropped 7 bases, with 16 bases sitting between them. The CDR3 totals 15 residues. The CDR3 spells CATSRVGRVAGTQYF. Written as DNA, the CDR3 is TGTGCCACCAGCAGAGTCGGGAGAGTGGCTGGGACCCAGTACTTC.

This sequence joins TRBV7-9 and TRBJ1-1, with TRBD1 matching over 8 bases. Germline assignment: CDR1 SEHNR and CDR2 FQNEAQ (reference sequence). V trimming: 3 bases; J trimming: 3 bases; junction bases outside the gene matches: 3. The CDR3 is 14 amino acids. CDR3 DNA sequence: TGTGCCAGCAGCTTGCGACAGGGGTACACTGAAGCTTTCTTT. Its translation is CASSLRQGYTEAFF.

V and J are TRBV6-5 and TRBJ2-7; 9 bases map to TRBD1. The CDR3 has 13 residues. Germline CDR1 reads MNHEY; CDR2 reads SVGAGI. The junction had 3 bases not matched to a gene; V was cut back by 6 bases and J by 3 bases. CDR3 bases: TGTGCCAGCAGGCGGGACAGGGACTACGAGCAGTACTTC. Translating gives CASRRDRDYEQYF.

V gene TRBV28 combines with J gene TRBJ2-7, with D possibly matching TRBD1 (5 bases). CDR1 MDHEN and CDR2 SYDVKM come from the germline V gene. V was pared by 6 bases and J by 5 bases, with 8 bases between. The length of the CDR3 is 11 residues. The CDR3 is CASRQVHEQYF. In DNA, the CDR3 is TGTGCCAGCAGACAGGTCCACGAGCAGTACTTC.

The chain carries TRBV6-9 and TRBJ1-4, with a tentative D call TRBD1 (6 bases). In germline, CDR1 is MNHGY, CDR2 SVAAGI. This CDR3 has 16 residues. The germline V and J ends were trimmed by 1 base and 5 bases, with 14 bases remaining between them. The DNA for the CDR3 is TGTGCCAGCAGTTATTTGATACAGGGCCTCAATGAAAAACTGTTTTTT. It yields the protein CASSYLIQGLNEKLFF.